This TCR beta chain was sequenced in a study of siplizumab effects on memory and regulatory T cells. Details on this clone: Antigen unknown.

Produced via immunoSEQ multiplex PCR; TCRdb's table is partial and in-frame only. The sample gives around 110,000 clones, around 94% of which show up once; under 2% is in the top ten. Study-wide results and caveats: Under siplizumab, an average around 69% of mappable alloreactive CD4+ clones were Treg-derived, compared with 25% to 30% in controls.

V lost 3 bases to trimming and J lost 3 bases, with 11 bases between them. Germline loops: CDR1 KGHSH, CDR2 LQKENI. CDR3 length: 14 residues. Sequencing used non-Treg CD4+ T cells sorted from blood. The chain links TRBV18 to TRBJ1-1; no firm D call. The sequence was obtained from a human donor in good health. The CDR3 DNA reads TGTGCCAGCTCACCGAATCAGGACTACACTGAAGCTTTCTTT. As protein: CASSPNQDYTEAFF.